These 8 T cell receptor beta chains share one sample of origin, sequenced in a study of shared clonotypes between healthy human individuals. TCRdb's table, derived via immunoSEQ multiplex PCR, lists solely in-frame clones and lacks some. Of approximately 740,000 clones listed, over 65% were seen once; the top ten hold approximately 1.8%. Sequences were obtained from memory CD4+ T cells sorted from blood. The subset here: CD45RA-negative fraction. These receptors came from a woman aged 25 to 45 in good health.

This sequence joins TRBV2 and TRBJ1-5, with TRBD1 matching over 10 bases. The V segment lost 1 base and the J segment 7 bases; nucleotides outside the gene matches: 4. This CDR3 contains 15 residues. CDR1 SNHLY and CDR2 FYNNEI come from the germline V gene. CDR3 in amino acids: CASSEGDRGGQPQHF. The CDR3 DNA sequence: TGTGCCAGCAGTGAAGGGGACAGGGGCGGCCAGCCCCAGCATTTT.

This clone showed up just a few times. The CDR3 DNA reads as TGTGCCAGCAGCAGTCAGGGAGAGCGTGAAAAACTGTTTTTT. Its translation: CASSSQGEREKLFF. The rearrangement links TRBV7-9 to TRBJ1-4, with D possibly TRBD1 on 5 matching bases. Germline V gene lookup returns CDR1 SEHNR and CDR2 FQNEAQ (reference sequence). The ends were cut back, 5 bases at V and 7 bases at J, with 14 bases in the middle. This CDR3 is built from 14 residues.

CDR3 loop: CASRNRDEQFF. In DNA form, the CDR3 reads TGTGCCAGTAGGAACAGGGATGAGCAGTTCTTC. The genes are TRBV19 and TRBJ2-1; tentative D call: TRBD1 (6 bases). The CDR3 contains 11 residues. Germline V CDR1 and CDR2: LNHDA, SQIVND (reference sequence). Trimming pared 6 bases from V and 8 bases from J, leaving 8 bases between.

The chain uses TRBV30 and TRBJ1-6, with D perhaps TRBD1 (5 bases). V lost 2 bases to trimming and J lost 9 bases, with 14 bases between them. Germline V lookup: CDR1 GTSNPN, CDR2 SVGIG (reference sequence). The length of the CDR3 is 14 residues. In nucleotides, the CDR3 is TGTGCCTGGAGTTTCGGACAAGGTGGTTCACCCCTCCACTTT. This encodes CAWSFGQGGSPLHF.

The chain links TRBV4-1 to TRBJ2-3; 7 nucleotides match TRBD2. The CDR3 runs 17 residues. Germline CDR1 is MGHRA and CDR2 is YSYEKL. V trimming: 0 bases; J trimming: 4 bases; junction bases outside the gene matches: 10. In DNA, the CDR3 is TGCGCCAGCAGCCAAGAGGGCAGCGGACTAGGGGCAGATACGCAGTATTTT. It translates to CASSQEGSGLGADTQYF.

CDR3: CASSGQSRGNTIYF. The CDR3 DNA reads as TGTGCCAGTAGCGGACAGTCCCGTGGAAACACCATATATTTT. The chain is built from TRBV19 and TRBJ1-3; perhaps TRBD1 as D (6 bases). CDR3 length: 14 residues. Germline V gene lookup returns CDR1 LNHDA and CDR2 SQIVND (reference sequence). The V end lost 6 bases, the J end lost 3 bases, and 12 bases lay between the germline ends.

In regard to this clone: This may stem from a read error, because a much larger clone lies one nucleotide away. This specimen includes other DNA sequences encoding the same CDR3. The rearrangement links TRBV5-1 to TRBJ2-1, with TRBD2 identical over 9 bases. The CDR3 has 15 amino acids. CDR1 is SGHRS and CDR2 is YFSETQ in the germline V gene. Trimming took 0 bases from V and 4 from J; bases not matched to a gene: 2. This chain's CDR3 is CASSLASGEYNEQFF. The CDR3 DNA sequence: TGCGCCAGCAGCTTGGCTAGCGGGGAATACAATGAGCAGTTCTTC.

The chain joins TRBV5-5 to TRBJ2-7, with D hard to call. This CDR3 region has 14 residues. The germline V gene has CDR1 SGHKS and CDR2 YYEKEE (reference sequence). V was trimmed by 0 bases and J by 6 bases, leaving 13 bases between them. CDR3 in DNA: TGTGCCAGCAGCTTGGGGTCAGGTTTACGCGAGCAGTACTTC. Amino acids: CASSLGSGLREQYF.